The sequence of this TCR beta chain was determined in a study of OX40 agonist ivuxolimab in advanced cancers. Notes on the research overall: Ivuxolimab was a fully human IgG2 agonistic monoclonal antibody targeting the costimulatory receptor OX40 (CD134). The point of sequencing TCRbeta in the periphery was to test whether ivuxolimab changed TCR sequence diversity and drove clonal T-cell expansion. The paper covers the monotherapy dose-escalation part of the phase I ivuxolimab trial, which included N of about 50 patients. In the dose-escalation cohort, more than 80% of patients were male, and the mean age was roughly 56 years with a range of about 23 to 79. Three dose-escalation patients achieved partial responses, one with hepatocellular carcinoma and two with cutaneous melanoma. Among the roughly 54 dose-escalation patients, approximately 20 had hepatocellular carcinoma, roughly 15 melanoma, 9 renal cell carcinoma and 9 head and neck cancer. Intravenous ivuxolimab was administered to patients every 2 weeks at six dose levels: 0.01, 0.1, 0.3, 1.5, 3 and 10 mg/kg. Prior anti-PD-1, anti-PD-L1 or anti-CTLA-4 therapy was permitted, and 30% to 50% of dose-escalation patients had received checkpoint inhibitors. The research as a whole found: At doses from 0.1 to 3.0 mg/kg, clonal expansion was seen in both CD4+ and CD8+ blood T cells between baseline and week 6. Low levels of normalized T-cell clonal expansion were also seen in some patients who did not respond. Partial responders in the 0.1-3.0 mg/kg groups had among the lowest normalized peripheral clonal expansion, especially among CD8+ T cells. After ivuxolimab, expanded clones were on average more numerous among CD8+ T cells than among CD4+ T cells. Which antigens the clonally expanded peripheral T cells were specific for was not determined.

Patients with autoimmune disease history or receiving systemic immunosuppression were excluded from the trial. Peripheral blood for TCR sequencing was collected from all dose cohorts at baseline, on cycle 4 day 1, and on cycle 7 day 1. The samples were drawn from a first-in-human, open-label, multicenter phase I dose-escalation trial of ivuxolimab. The trial enrolled adults with locally advanced or metastatic head and neck squamous cell, hepatocellular, melanoma or renal cell carcinoma. Before TCR sequencing, CD4+ and CD8+ T cells were separately sorted from peripheral blood. Deletion took 0 bases off V and 7 bases off J, with a span of 9 bases between the germline ends. Via the germline V gene (reference sequence), CDR1 is MNHNY and CDR2 SVGAGI. The CDR3 spans 13 residues, from the cysteine through the phenylalanine. Left in the record is the CDR3 DNA by itself, 39 bases read in frame from the first base.

Details on this clone: No antigen is known for it. Base qualities are not provided; no much larger clone lies one nucleotide away.

Genomic DNA was extracted from sorted cells for sequencing of the TCRbeta CDR3 region. The immunoSEQ Assay was used for sequencing of TCRbeta CDR3 regions. In its TCRdb copy, this immuneACCESS table keeps in-frame sequences only and misses some clones. Where compared with another copy, unresolved V genes explain less than half of these, and the others have no known cause. For this sample there are roughly 100,000 clones; approximately 81% appear just once. Roughly 1.1% of the sample goes to the ten largest clones. The sequence came from an adult with an advanced solid tumor such as melanoma, head and neck, liver or kidney cancer. Here the chain combines TRBV6-6 and TRBJ1-2; matching of 5 bases hints at TRBD1 as the D gene. Source: CD4+ or CD8+ T cells sorted from blood, taken in a trial of the OX40 agonist ivuxolimab. The bases are TGTGCCAGCAGTTACTCGGGGGAACGTGGCTACACCTTC. Its protein product is CASSYSGERGYTF.